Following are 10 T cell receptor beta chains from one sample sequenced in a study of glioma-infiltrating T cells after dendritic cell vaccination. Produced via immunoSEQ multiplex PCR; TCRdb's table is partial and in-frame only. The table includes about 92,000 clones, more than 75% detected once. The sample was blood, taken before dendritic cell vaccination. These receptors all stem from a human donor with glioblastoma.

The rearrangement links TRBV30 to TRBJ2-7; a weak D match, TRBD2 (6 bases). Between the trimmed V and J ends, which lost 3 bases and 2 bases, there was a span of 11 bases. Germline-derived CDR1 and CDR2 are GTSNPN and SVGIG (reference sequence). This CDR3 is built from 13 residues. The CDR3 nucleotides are TGTGCCTGGAGCTTGGAGGGCCCCTACGAGCAGTACTTC. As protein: CAWSLEGPYEQYF.

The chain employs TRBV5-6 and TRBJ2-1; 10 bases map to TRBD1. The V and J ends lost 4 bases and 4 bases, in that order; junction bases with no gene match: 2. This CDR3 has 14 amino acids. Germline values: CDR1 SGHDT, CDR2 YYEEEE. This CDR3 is CASSGGQGYNEQFF. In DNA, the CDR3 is TGTGCCAGCAGCGGGGGACAGGGGTACAATGAGCAGTTCTTC.

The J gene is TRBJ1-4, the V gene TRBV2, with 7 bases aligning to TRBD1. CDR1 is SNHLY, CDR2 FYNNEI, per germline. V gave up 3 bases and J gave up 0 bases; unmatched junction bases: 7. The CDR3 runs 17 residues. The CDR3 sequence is CASSDRGTETTNEKLFF. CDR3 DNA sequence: TGTGCCAGCAGTGACAGGGGGACGGAAACAACTAATGAAAAACTGTTTTTT.

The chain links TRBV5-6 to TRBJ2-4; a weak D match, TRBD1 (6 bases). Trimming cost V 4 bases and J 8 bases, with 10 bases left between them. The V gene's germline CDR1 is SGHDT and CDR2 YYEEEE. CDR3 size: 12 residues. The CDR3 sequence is CASSLQGDIQYF. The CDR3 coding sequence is TGTGCCAGCAGCCTACAGGGAGACATTCAGTACTTC.

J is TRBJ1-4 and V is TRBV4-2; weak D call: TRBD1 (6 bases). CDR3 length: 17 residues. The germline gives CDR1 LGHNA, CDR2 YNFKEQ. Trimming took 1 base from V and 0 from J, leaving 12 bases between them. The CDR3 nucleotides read TGTGCCAGCAGCCAAGTCCCCAGGGGATCAACTAATGAAAAACTGTTTTTT. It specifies CASSQVPRGSTNEKLFF.

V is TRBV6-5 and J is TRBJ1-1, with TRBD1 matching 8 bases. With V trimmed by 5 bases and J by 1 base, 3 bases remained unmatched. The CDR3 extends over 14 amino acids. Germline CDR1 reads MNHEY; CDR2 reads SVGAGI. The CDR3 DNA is TGTGCCAGCAGTAAGGGACAGGCGAACACTGAAGCTTTCTTT. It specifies CASSKGQANTEAFF.

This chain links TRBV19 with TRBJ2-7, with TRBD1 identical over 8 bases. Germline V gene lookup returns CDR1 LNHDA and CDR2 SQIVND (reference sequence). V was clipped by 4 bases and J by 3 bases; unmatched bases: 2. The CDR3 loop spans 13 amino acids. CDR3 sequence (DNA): TGTGCCAGTAGTAGCGGACAGGGCTACGAGCAGTACTTC. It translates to CASSSGQGYEQYF.

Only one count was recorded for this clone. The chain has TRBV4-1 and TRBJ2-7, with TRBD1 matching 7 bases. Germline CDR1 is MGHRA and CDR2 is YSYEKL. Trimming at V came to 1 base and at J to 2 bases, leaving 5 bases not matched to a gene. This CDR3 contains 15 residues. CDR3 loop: CASSQGRDSTYEQYF. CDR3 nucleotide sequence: TGCGCCAGCAGCCAAGGCCGGGACAGTACCTACGAGCAGTACTTC.

The CDR3 reads CASRPAGAIHEQYF. CDR3 nucleotide sequence: TGTGCCAGCCGTCCGGCGGGGGCTATTCACGAGCAGTACTTC. The V call is TRBV5-4, the J call TRBJ2-5; possibly TRBD2 for D (7 bases). TRBJ2-7 matches the DNA end more closely, so the J call is doubtful. This CDR3 spans 14 amino acids. Germline CDR1 SGHNT, CDR2 YYREEE (reference sequence).

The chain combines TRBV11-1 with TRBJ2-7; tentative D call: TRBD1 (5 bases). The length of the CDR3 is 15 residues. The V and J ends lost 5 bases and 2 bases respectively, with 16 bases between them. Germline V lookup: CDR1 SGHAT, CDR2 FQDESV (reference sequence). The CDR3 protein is CASSMLSGAPYEQYF. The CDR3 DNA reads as TGTGCCAGCAGCATGCTTAGTGGGGCCCCCTACGAGCAGTACTTC.